The rows below give T cell receptor beta chains drawn from one sample of a study of cytomegalovirus exposure and HLA in healthy donors. TCRdb's copy holds only in-frame clones and misses some; the assay was immunoSEQ multiplex PCR. The sample holds approximately 58,000 clones, 85% to 95% seen once. Sequenced input: PBMCs. Receptor source: a woman aged 18 to 35 in good health and CMV-seropositive. The CDR3 runs from the conserved cysteine through the conserved F or W. The D gene is left open where the match is weak. Some rows mark clone size as missing; the rest say once, few, many or name a class of expanded clone.

J gene	D gene	V gene	clone size	CDR3 DNA	CDR3 protein
TRBJ1-5	.	TRBV4-1	.	TGCGCCAGCAGCCAAGAATACGGGGTTAGCAATCAGCCCCAGCATTTT	CASSQEYGVSNQPQHF
TRBJ2-7	.	TRBV6-6	.	TGTGCCAGCAGCCCCGGGGGTTCCTCCTACGAGCAGTACTTC	CASSPGGSSYEQYF
TRBJ2-1	.	TRBV2	.	TGTGCCAGCAAATTTCAGGATGAGCAGTTCTTC	CASKFQDEQFF
TRBJ1-2	.	TRBV19	once	TGTGCCAGTAAGGGGTTCGGCTACACCTTC	CASKGFGYTF
TRBJ2-5	.	TRBV11-3	.	TGTGCCAGCAGCTTAGTCGGGGGAGAGACCCAGTACTTC	CASSLVGGETQYF
TRBJ2-1	.	TRBV28	.	TGTGCCAGCAGTCCTCAACAGACGAGCTCCTACAATGAGCAGTTCTTC	CASSPQQTSSYNEQFF
TRBJ1-2	.	TRBV14	.	TGTGCCAGCAGCCACGGACAGAGCTATGGCTACACCTTC	CASSHGQSYGYTF
TRBJ2-3	.	TRBV6-4	medium-sized	TGTGCCAGCAGTGAGACGGAGGGTTCAGATACGCAGTATTTT	CASSETEGSDTQYF
TRBJ1-4	.	TRBV28	.	TGTGCCAGCAGGATACACGGGGGAGAGGGTGAAAAACTGTTTTTT	CASRIHGGEGEKLFF
TRBJ1-1	.	TRBV7-2	.	TGTGCCAGCAGCTTAGCCTCAGGGTTTGAAGCTTTCTTT	CASSLASGFEAFF
TRBJ2-7	TRBD1	TRBV9	.	TGTGCCAGCGACGCCGGGACAGGGCGCGAGCAGTACTTC	CASDAGTGREQYF
TRBJ2-7	.	TRBV7-2	.	TGTGCCAGCAGCTTTAGATCAGGGGTCCACGAGCAGTACTTC	CASSFRSGVHEQYF
TRBJ1-5	TRBD1	TRBV18	.	TGTGCCAGCTCATCGACAGGGAGTAATCAGCCCCAGCATTTT	CASSSTGSNQPQHF
TRBJ2-7	TRBD1	TRBV7-2	.	TGTGCCAGCAGCCTATATCCCACAGGGGGCCAATACGAGCAGTACTTC	CASSLYPTGGQYEQYF
TRBJ2-1	TRBD2	TRBV2	.	TGTGCCAGCAGGGACGCTAGCGGCAACAATGAGCAGTTCTTC	CASRDASGNNEQFF
TRBJ2-5	TRBD1	TRBV7-6	.	TGTGCCAGCAGCCTAGACAGGGCTTTTCACCAAGAGACCCAGTACTTC	CASSLDRAFHQETQYF
TRBJ2-1	.	TRBV6-1	.	TGTGCCAGCAGTGAAGAGGGACTGCCCCTCAATGAGCAGTTCTTC	CASSEEGLPLNEQFF
TRBJ2-1	.	TRBV7-9	.	TGTGCCAGCAGCTTTGTTGCGCCGGGAGAGGCCTACAATGAGCAGTTCTTC	CASSFVAPGEAYNEQFF
TRBJ2-5	TRBD2	TRBV6-1	.	TGTGCCAGCAGGCCGGGAGGGCCGGAGACCCAGTACTTC	CASRPGGPETQYF
TRBJ2-7	TRBD1	TRBV7-2	.	TGTGCCAGCAGCCTAGGGGGCACAGGGAACTACGAGCAGTACTTC	CASSLGGTGNYEQYF
TRBJ2-2	TRBD2	TRBV7-9	.	TGTGCCCTGCGGGGGAGTAACACCGGGGAGCTGTTTTTT	CALRGSNTGELFF
TRBJ2-1	TRBD1	TRBV5-8	.	TGTGCCAGCAGCTTGGTTGGGACAGGGGGCCGCAATGAGCAGTTCTTC	CASSLVGTGGRNEQFF
TRBJ1-6	.	TRBV5-1	.	TGCGCCAGCAGCCGTCCGGGTAGCTCCTATAATTCACCCCTCCACTTT	CASSRPGSSYNSPLHF
TRBJ2-7	TRBD1	TRBV2	.	TGTGCCAGCAAGGGACAGGTAAATTCCTACGAGCAGTACTTC	CASKGQVNSYEQYF
TRBJ2-7	.	TRBV11-3	.	TGTGCCAGCAGCCCGGGGGTGGGACTCCGAGCCTACGAGCAGTACTTC	CASSPGVGLRAYEQYF
TRBJ2-1	TRBD1	TRBV27	.	TGTGCCAGCAGTTCTCCCCCGGGACAGGTTAACAATGAGCAGTTCTTC	CASSSPPGQVNNEQFF
TRBJ2-1	TRBD2	TRBV9	.	TGTGCCAGCAGCGTAGACGTACTAGCGGACTACAATGAGCAGTTCTTC	CASSVDVLADYNEQFF
TRBJ1-4	TRBD1	TRBV4-1	.	TGCGCCAGCGGGTCGGGGACAGGGTTAAATGAAAAACTGTTTTTT	CASGSGTGLNEKLFF
TRBJ1-2	.	TRBV27	.	TGTGCCAGCAGTTCCAGGGCAGGGTTCTATGGCTACACCTTC	CASSSRAGFYGYTF
TRBJ1-1	.	TRBV27	.	TGTGCCAGCAGCTTGACAGCCCGGGCCCTGGGTGGTGCTTTCTTT	CASSLTARALGGAFF
TRBJ2-1	TRBD2	TRBV6-5	.	TGTGCCAGCAGCCCCGGCGGGGGGATCTACAATGAGCAGTTCTTC	CASSPGGGIYNEQFF
TRBJ1-2	.	TRBV7-9	.	TGTGCCAGCGAGGGAGTTTACTATGGCTACACCTTC	CASEGVYYGYTF
TRBJ2-1	.	TRBV29-1	.	TGCAGCGTCCAAGGGGCGGAGAGCTCCTACAATGAGCAGTTCTTC	CSVQGAESSYNEQFF
TRBJ1-2	.	TRBV5-8	.	TGTGCCAGCAGCTTTCCTGGGCGGGGAGGATATGGCTACACCTTC	CASSFPGRGGYGYTF
TRBJ2-1	.	TRBV7-7	.	TGTGCTAGCAGCTTAGGAACAGGGCCGAATGAGCAGTTCTTC	CASSLGTGPNEQFF
TRBJ1-5	.	TRBV6-5	.	TGTGCCAGCAAACCAGGGCGGGATAGGGCCCAGCATTTT	CASKPGRDRAQHF
TRBJ1-1	.	TRBV19	.	TGTGCCAGTAGTAGGGGCGGGAACACTGAAGCTTTCTTT	CASSRGGNTEAFF
TRBJ1-1	TRBD1	TRBV6-6	.	TGTGCCAGCAGCCGGGACAGGGACATGAACACTGAAGCTTTCTTT	CASSRDRDMNTEAFF
TRBJ2-1	.	TRBV11-2	.	TGTGCCAGCAGCTTAGCGGGAGCTTACAATGAGCAGTTCTTC	CASSLAGAYNEQFF
TRBJ2-7	TRBD2	TRBV27	few	TGTGCCAGCAGCTGGACTAGCGGGAGCAACGAGCAGTACTTC	CASSWTSGSNEQYF
TRBJ2-3	.	TRBV6-4	few	TGTGCCAGCAGCGTGGGACATCTTGACACAGATACGCAGTATTTT	CASSVGHLDTDTQYF
TRBJ2-1	.	TRBV21-1	.	TGTGCCAGCAGCAAAGACGGAGCGGGAGTCGAGTATGAGCAGTTCTTC	CASSKDGAGVEYEQFF
TRBJ1-1	.	TRBV7-3	.	TGTGCCAGCAGCTTATTGGGCAGTTCGAACACTGAAGCTTTCTTT	CASSLLGSSNTEAFF
TRBJ1-4	TRBD1	TRBV9	.	TGTGCCAGCAGCGTAGGGGACAGGGAAATAGAAAAACTGTTTTTT	CASSVGDREIEKLFF
TRBJ2-3	TRBD1	TRBV28	.	TGTGCCAGCAGTTCGGACAGGGGGACAGATACGCAGTATTTT	CASSSDRGTDTQYF
TRBJ2-7	.	TRBV30	once	TGTGCCTGGAGTTTCATACGGGTAGGCGCTGAGCAGTACTTC	CAWSFIRVGAEQYF
TRBJ2-1	.	TRBV27	.	TGTGCCAGCAGCCCCCCCGACAGGCCTCCCTACAATGAGCAGTTCTTC	CASSPPDRPPYNEQFF
TRBJ2-5	.	TRBV5-4	once	TGTGCCAGCAGCTCGGGGCAGGGGTACCAAGAGACCCAGTACTTC	CASSSGQGYQETQYF